This passage covers 11 T cell receptor beta chains from one sample sequenced in a study of blood T cell repertoires in COVID-19. Clones were read by immunoSEQ multiplex PCR, and TCRdb kept only the in-frame ones, dropping some. The sample has some 400,000 clones, 90% seen once; the top ten hold approximately 7%. Sample: peripheral blood. The origin of the receptors is a man in his late teens or twenties with active or convalescent COVID-19.

The chain links TRBV18 to TRBJ2-7; D is undetermined. In germline, CDR1 is KGHSH, CDR2 LQKENI. With 3 bases removed from V and 3 bases from J, the gap between germline ends came to 9 bases. The CDR3 is 13 amino acids. CDR3 in amino acids: CASSPREVYEQYF. The DNA of the CDR3 is TGTGCCAGCTCACCGCGAGAGGTCTACGAGCAGTACTTC.

The J gene is TRBJ2-7, the V gene TRBV2, with D tentatively TRBD1 (5 bases). Germline CDR1 and CDR2: SNHLY and FYNNEI. The CDR3 contains 16 residues. Trimming left V 1 base short and J 3 bases short, with 16 bases between. The CDR3 DNA follows: TGTGCCAGCAGTGAAGAGGGGCTACAAGTTTTCTACGAGCAGTACTTC. It yields the protein CASSEEGLQVFYEQYF.

V usage is TRBV6-6 and J usage is TRBJ1-1; D is possibly TRBD1 (5 bases). From germline, CDR1 is MNHNY and CDR2 SVGAGI (reference sequence). This CDR3 contains 14 residues. The V and J ends lost 1 base and 6 bases respectively, with 12 bases between them. The CDR3 spells CASSYLGGDAEAFF. The CDR3 DNA is TGTGCCAGCAGTTACTTGGGGGGGGACGCTGAAGCTTTCTTT.

The rearrangement links TRBV5-6 to TRBJ2-5; 11 positions match TRBD2. The germline CDR1 and CDR2 sequences are SGHDT and YYEEEE. V lost 4 bases, J lost 2 bases, and 13 bases stayed unmatched. This CDR3 contains 18 residues. The CDR3 is CASSPGLAGLVAQETQYF. CDR3 DNA sequence: TGTGCCAGCAGCCCCGGACTAGCGGGTTTAGTGGCTCAAGAGACCCAGTACTTC.

V is TRBV25-1 and J is TRBJ1-5; 7 bases are shared with TRBD1. J was trimmed by 6 bases and V by 6 bases; bases with no gene match: 20. The CDR3 has 18 amino acids. The germline CDR1 and CDR2 sequences are MGHDK and SYGVNS. The CDR3: CASRSLFPGTEFCQPQHF. CDR3 sequence (DNA): TGTGCCAGCAGGAGCCTATTCCCCGGGACAGAGTTCTGTCAGCCCCAGCATTTT.

The chain joins TRBV5-1 to TRBJ2-5; 7 positions agree with TRBD2. Per the germline V gene, CDR1 is SGHRS and CDR2 is YFSETQ. The trim removed 5 bases at V and 5 bases at J, leaving 6 bases unmatched. The CDR3 is 13 residues long. Here the CDR3 reads CASRLATGETQYF. The CDR3 DNA is TGCGCCAGCAGACTAGCGACCGGGGAGACCCAGTACTTC.

This clone was observed once. J is TRBJ2-7 and V is TRBV28; 7 positions match TRBD2. The CDR3 totals 15 residues. Losses at the gene ends were 7 bases for V and 1 base for J; bases not matched to a gene: 10. Germline CDR1 and CDR2: MDHEN and SYDVKM. CDR3 loop: CASIEAGTTSYEQYF. CDR3 DNA: TGTGCCAGCATTGAAGCGGGAACAACTTCCTACGAGCAGTACTTC.

This CDR3 is CASSAGTGGLIGNYGYTF. CDR3 bases: TGTGCCAGTAGTGCAGGGACAGGGGGCCTTATAGGAAACTATGGCTACACCTTC. This chain joins TRBV19 and TRBJ1-2, with 12 bases that match TRBD1. The ends lost 5 bases at V and 2 bases at J; junction bases unmatched: 12. The CDR3 spans 18 residues. Germline CDR1 is LNHDA and CDR2 is SQIVND (reference sequence).

V gene TRBV5-1 combines with J gene TRBJ2-3; possibly TRBD1 for D (5 bases). Trimming left V 10 bases short and J 2 bases short, with 14 bases between. CDR3 length: 13 residues. Germline CDR1 and CDR2: SGHRS and YFSETQ. CDR3 bases: TGCGCCTCCAGCTTACAGGCCACAGATACGCAGTATTTT. Translated: CASSLQATDTQYF.

This clone has only one observation. J is TRBJ1-5 and V is TRBV2, with TRBD1 as a possible D gene (6 bases). Trimming removed 6 bases at V and 1 base at J, with 10 bases between. CDR3 length: 14 residues. CDR1 and CDR2 from the germline V gene are SNHLY and FYNNEI. CDR3 protein: CASRGAMSNQPQHF. The CDR3 DNA reads TGTGCCAGCAGGGGGGCTATGAGCAATCAGCCCCAGCATTTT.

Details on this clone: One junction end does not reproduce the germline sequence, and a read error may be involved. The chain combines TRBV7-2 with TRBJ2-6, with 8 bases aligning to TRBD2. This CDR3 has 16 amino acids. Germline V gene data show CDR1 as SGHTA and CDR2 as FQGNSA. Here the CDR3 DNA reads TGTGCCAGCAGCTTGGGACTAGAGGCTGGGGCCAACGTGCTGACTTTC. Protein sequence: CASSLGLEAGANVLTF. Using reference TRBV7-2 and TRBJ2-6 for the parts outside the CDR3, the full variable domain is GAGVSQSPSNKVTEKGKDVELRCDPISGHTALYWYRQSLGQGLEFLIYFQGNSAPDKSGLPSDRFSAERTGGSVSTLTIQRTQQEDSAVYLCASSLGLEAGANVLTFGAGSRLTVL.